This T cell receptor beta chain originates from a study of shared clonotypes between healthy human individuals (dated by TCRdb to 2018 to 2021). A note on the overall study: The cohort comprised a couple of women and a few men aged 18 to 49 years. Between about 0.94 and 8.9 billion PBMCs per donor were obtained by leukapheresis. The study deeply sequenced blood TCR repertoires of about 5 healthy adults to estimate repertoire size and the extent of clonotype sharing between individuals. Libraries were prepared and TCR repertoires were sequenced by different laboratories using diverse techniques, in order to increase sequencing depth and limit assay-specific biases. For each donor, three plates each were used for CD4 naive and CD4 memory, two plates were used for CD8 naive, and one plate was used for CD8 memory. Study-wide findings and limitations: Because the study included only a small number of donors, the genetic and exposure-history diversity represented was limited. Pairwise subsampling led to the expectation that sequencing depth would affect the degree of clonotype sharing among donors. Incomplete sequencing was indicated by rarefaction of sorted-subset datasets, despite the large sequencing depth. Naive subsets generally had larger estimated clonotype richness than memory subsets did. Compared with non-shared clonotypes, clonotypes shared by all four sorted-subset donors had higher generation probabilities. Sampling was restricted to blood, and TCR repertoires in tissue are likely to differ from TCR repertoires in blood. When a handful of donors were compared, the shared fraction of clonotypes was around 5% for naive CD4, around 4% for naive CD8, 2% to 2.5% for memory CD4, and under 0.5% for memory CD8.

Using the deep immunoSEQ assay, TCR CDR3 regions were amplified from genomic DNA by multiplex PCR. Extracted genomic DNA from each cell subset was spread evenly across all wells of several immunoSEQ 96-well plates, with each plate serving as a replicate. For sorted subsets, roughly 200 ng of genomic DNA, equivalent to 25,000 to 35,000 T cell genomes, went into each replicate PCR. The purified libraries were quantified using a Qubit 3.0 fluorometer, sized with a Bioanalyzer 2100, and then quantified again using the KAPA Library Quantification kit. Every immunoSEQ 96-well plate was sequenced on a separate single-read 150-cycle Illumina NextSeq 550 flow cell. Per the authors' processing: Because the immunoSEQ output included only junctional sequences and no quality scores, the filtering could not be the same as the filtering used for full-length reads. Sequences were annotated with PyIR, a Python wrapper for IgBLAST v1.9, using IMGT germline references to assign V/J genes and CDR3. Reads with weak V/J assignments (E-value above 1e-6), missing CDR3, stop codons, out-of-frame junctions, or ambiguous translated residues were removed. V3J clonotypes were defined as sequences sharing an identical inferred V gene, J gene, and CDR3 amino acid sequence. To compute the percentage overlap between repertoires, the number of shared unique clonotypes was divided by the size of the smaller repertoire. Richness of each repertoire was evaluated using RTK rarefaction, the Chao1 estimator, and Recon v2.1 estimates of unobserved clonotypes. For all TCRbeta clonotypes obtained by the gDNA method from four donors, generation probabilities were computed with OLGA. As stored in TCRdb, this immuneACCESS dataset retains in-frame rearrangements with V and J assigned. A fraction of the clones does not appear; measured against another copy, unresolved V genes explain less than half of the discrepancy, and the remainder lacks a known reason. The V and J calls and clone size come from that table; D and trimming were worked out from the DNA. For this sample there are some 1,400,000 clones; about 96% appear just once. The ten most abundant clones make up roughly 1.2% of the sample.

Donors were healthy HIV-negative adults with no recently reported acute infections or vaccinations. Only Caucasian adults living in Nashville, Tennessee, USA were represented among the donors. CD4+ T cells were enriched by magnetic negative selection, after which naive cells were positively selected on CD45RA and the negative fraction was taken as the memory subset. Blood was collected by leukapheresis, and PBMCs were isolated by Ficoll-Histopaque density gradient centrifugation and then cryopreserved in liquid nitrogen vapor phase. Purity and quantity of every magnetically sorted T cell population were checked by analytical flow cytometry. Each sorted fraction had its genomic DNA isolated and then quantified by UV absorbance on a Nanodrop 2000c. Of note for this clone: Its cognate antigen has yet to be identified. No per-base quality is available; no much larger clone lies one base away.

The sequence came from a man aged 30 to 39 in good health. The sample was naive CD4+ T cells sorted from blood. Interpreted using the paper, the cell subset or site label stands for: CD45RA+ positively selected.

The sequenced DNA is TGTGCCAGCAGCGGGGGCGGGTGGAACACTGAAGCTTTCTTT. Translated, it gives CASSGGGWNTEAFF. Here the chain combines TRBV2 and TRBJ1-1; the D segment could be TRBD1, given 6 matching bases. Taken from the germline V gene, the CDR1 and CDR2 loops are SNHLY and FYNNEI. The junction carries 12 bases between V and J, which are trimmed by 6 bases and 1 base respectively. Reading from cysteine to phenylalanine, the CDR3 counts 14 amino acids. Only CDR3 DNA is held: 42 bases, read in frame from base 1.